The rows below give T cell receptor beta chains drawn from one sample of a study of blood T cell repertoires in COVID-19. Using immunoSEQ multiplex PCR, the repertoire was profiled, and TCRdb retains in-frame clones only, with some absent. The sample consists of some 120,000 clones, just under 80% of them appearing once. The material sequenced was peripheral blood. These receptors originate from a human donor in a cohort sampled during active COVID-19. CDR3s include the opening cysteine and the closing phenylalanine or tryptophan. D genes are given only for firm matches. Only some rows state a clone size, as once, few, many or a class for expanded clones.

D	size	J	V	DNA	CDR3
NA	NA	TRBJ2-7	TRBV5-1	TGCGCCAGCAGCGATCAGAGGGGGGGTGACGAGCAGTACTTC	CASSDQRGGDEQYF
NA	once	TRBJ2-1	TRBV11-2	TGTGCCAGCAGCACCTATTACAATGAGCAGTTCTTC	CASSTYYNEQFF
TRBD1	NA	TRBJ2-3	TRBV11-3	TGTGCCATCAACTTGGAGACAGGGGCCACAGATACGCAGTATTTT	CAINLETGATDTQYF
TRBD2	NA	TRBJ2-3	TRBV7-8	TGTGCCAGCAGCTTAGATACTAGCGGCCCAGATACGCAGTATTTT	CASSLDTSGPDTQYF
NA	many	TRBJ1-3	TRBV6-5	TGTGCCAGCAGTTCCAGCTCTGGAAACACCATATATTTT	CASSSSSGNTIYF
TRBD1	NA	TRBJ1-4	TRBV4-1	TGCGCCAGCAGCAGTTTGGGACAGGGCCTAAATGAAAAACTGTTTTTT	CASSSLGQGLNEKLFF
NA	NA	TRBJ2-2	TRBV2	TGTGCCAGCGGGGGCCTGTCTTCGGCCGGGGAGCTGTTTTTT	CASGGLSSAGELFF
NA	NA	TRBJ1-6	TRBV28	TGTGCCAGCAGTTTATTCAGGAATTCACCCCTCCACTTT	CASSLFRNSPLHF
TRBD2	NA	TRBJ2-3	TRBV27	TGTGCCAGCAGTCGGAAACTAGCGGGAGCTGGAGATACGCAGTATTTT	CASSRKLAGAGDTQYF
NA	NA	TRBJ2-2	TRBV7-2	TGTGCCAGCAGCTTAGAAGGGGCTCGGACCGGGGAGCTGTTTTTT	CASSLEGARTGELFF
TRBD2	once	TRBJ2-3	TRBV6-4	TGTGCCAGCAGAAGCGGACTAGCGGGAGCAGATACGCAGTATTTT	CASRSGLAGADTQYF
NA	NA	TRBJ2-3	TRBV11-3	TGTGCCAGCAGCTTAGGGACAACCAGACGAAGCACAGATACGCAGTATTTT	CASSLGTTRRSTDTQYF
NA	NA	TRBJ1-2	TRBV5-4	TGTGCCAGCAGCTTGGCGGGCCAGGGGCGGTATGGCTACACCTTC	CASSLAGQGRYGYTF
TRBD2	NA	TRBJ2-3	TRBV27	TGTGCCAGCAGTTTATCTCGGGGGGCGCAGTATTTT	CASSLSRGAQYF
NA	NA	TRBJ1-4	TRBV30	TGTGCCTGGAGTCAACGGGGTGAAAAACTGTTTTTT	CAWSQRGEKLFF
NA	NA	TRBJ1-2	TRBV11-1	TGTGCCAGCAGCTTGTCTTATTACTATGGCTACACCTTC	CASSLSYYYGYTF
TRBD1	NA	TRBJ1-6	TRBV19	TGTGCCAGTAGGAAAACAGGGGACGTTAATTCACCCCTCCACTTT	CASRKTGDVNSPLHF
NA	NA	TRBJ2-3	TRBV6-5	TGTGCCAGCAGCCCCGGGGGAGGCACAGATACGCAGTATTTT	CASSPGGGTDTQYF
TRBD1	NA	TRBJ2-3	TRBV4-3	TGCGCCAGCAGCCAAGAGGGACAGGTGGTAGATACGCAGTATTTT	CASSQEGQVVDTQYF
NA	few	TRBJ2-1	TRBV12-1	TGTGCCAGCCCCTTTTGGAGGGGGTCGGGGACTAGCGCCTTGCGGGCCTACAATGAGCAGTTCTTC	CASPFWRGSGTSALRAYNEQFF
TRBD2	NA	TRBJ2-3	TRBV9	TGTGCCAGCAGCCTCGGGACTAGCGCAGATACGCAGTATTTT	CASSLGTSADTQYF
TRBD1	NA	TRBJ1-5	TRBV19	TGTGCCAGTAAGGACAGGGGGTATCAGCCCCAGCATTTT	CASKDRGYQPQHF
NA	few	TRBJ1-5	TRBV20-1	TGCAGTGCTAGTCGACTCGACAGTTACAATCAGCCCCAGCATTTT	CSASRLDSYNQPQHF
TRBD2	once	TRBJ2-7	TRBV15	TGTGCCACCAGCAGACTAGCGGCGAGCTCCTACGAGCAGTACTTC	CATSRLAASSYEQYF
NA	NA	TRBJ2-7	TRBV19	TGTGCCAGTAGTATAGTCCCGGGACTGACAACCTACGAGCAGTACTTC	CASSIVPGLTTYEQYF
TRBD1	once	TRBJ1-2	TRBV24-1	TGTGCCACCAGTAGCGGGACAGGGAACGGCTACACCTTC	CATSSGTGNGYTF
NA	NA	TRBJ2-7	TRBV27	TGTGCCAGCAGTTCCCCCTCACGGTTGTCGGGGTACGAGCAGTACTTC	CASSSPSRLSGYEQYF
NA	once	TRBJ2-6	TRBV25-1	TGTGCCAGCAGTGAATCGCAGGGATTAAGCTCTGGGGCCAACGTCCTGACTTTC	CASSESQGLSSGANVLTF
TRBD1	NA	TRBJ1-6	TRBV5-1	TGCGCCAGCAAGAGCGGGCCGGGACAGCAAAATTCACCCCTCCACTTT	CASKSGPGQQNSPLHF
NA	NA	TRBJ1-2	TRBV19	TGTGCCAGCAACCCTGCAGGGAACTATGGCTACACCTTC	CASNPAGNYGYTF
TRBD1	NA	TRBJ1-1	TRBV7-2	TGTGCCAGCAGCTTGGGACAGGGTAGGTGGAACACTGAAGCTTTCTTT	CASSLGQGRWNTEAFF
TRBD1	NA	TRBJ2-1	TRBV5-5	TGTGCCAGCAGCTCACCCGGGACAGGCTACAATGAGCAGTTCTTC	CASSSPGTGYNEQFF
NA	NA	TRBJ1-2	TRBV18	TGTGCCAGCTCACCATTGGGACAAGATGGCTACACCTTC	CASSPLGQDGYTF
TRBD1	NA	TRBJ2-1	TRBV6-2/TRBV6-3	TGTGCCAGCAGCCTGACAGGGGGCGCGGGCAATGAGCAGTTCTTC	CASSLTGGAGNEQFF
NA	NA	TRBJ2-1	TRBV19	TGTGCCAGTAAGACCGGGCCAGGGGCGGAAAATGAGCAGTTCTTC	CASKTGPGAENEQFF
TRBD1	few	TRBJ2-4	TRBV4-2	TGTGCCAGCAGCCAAACAGGGGGTGGAAACATTCAGTACTTC	CASSQTGGGNIQYF